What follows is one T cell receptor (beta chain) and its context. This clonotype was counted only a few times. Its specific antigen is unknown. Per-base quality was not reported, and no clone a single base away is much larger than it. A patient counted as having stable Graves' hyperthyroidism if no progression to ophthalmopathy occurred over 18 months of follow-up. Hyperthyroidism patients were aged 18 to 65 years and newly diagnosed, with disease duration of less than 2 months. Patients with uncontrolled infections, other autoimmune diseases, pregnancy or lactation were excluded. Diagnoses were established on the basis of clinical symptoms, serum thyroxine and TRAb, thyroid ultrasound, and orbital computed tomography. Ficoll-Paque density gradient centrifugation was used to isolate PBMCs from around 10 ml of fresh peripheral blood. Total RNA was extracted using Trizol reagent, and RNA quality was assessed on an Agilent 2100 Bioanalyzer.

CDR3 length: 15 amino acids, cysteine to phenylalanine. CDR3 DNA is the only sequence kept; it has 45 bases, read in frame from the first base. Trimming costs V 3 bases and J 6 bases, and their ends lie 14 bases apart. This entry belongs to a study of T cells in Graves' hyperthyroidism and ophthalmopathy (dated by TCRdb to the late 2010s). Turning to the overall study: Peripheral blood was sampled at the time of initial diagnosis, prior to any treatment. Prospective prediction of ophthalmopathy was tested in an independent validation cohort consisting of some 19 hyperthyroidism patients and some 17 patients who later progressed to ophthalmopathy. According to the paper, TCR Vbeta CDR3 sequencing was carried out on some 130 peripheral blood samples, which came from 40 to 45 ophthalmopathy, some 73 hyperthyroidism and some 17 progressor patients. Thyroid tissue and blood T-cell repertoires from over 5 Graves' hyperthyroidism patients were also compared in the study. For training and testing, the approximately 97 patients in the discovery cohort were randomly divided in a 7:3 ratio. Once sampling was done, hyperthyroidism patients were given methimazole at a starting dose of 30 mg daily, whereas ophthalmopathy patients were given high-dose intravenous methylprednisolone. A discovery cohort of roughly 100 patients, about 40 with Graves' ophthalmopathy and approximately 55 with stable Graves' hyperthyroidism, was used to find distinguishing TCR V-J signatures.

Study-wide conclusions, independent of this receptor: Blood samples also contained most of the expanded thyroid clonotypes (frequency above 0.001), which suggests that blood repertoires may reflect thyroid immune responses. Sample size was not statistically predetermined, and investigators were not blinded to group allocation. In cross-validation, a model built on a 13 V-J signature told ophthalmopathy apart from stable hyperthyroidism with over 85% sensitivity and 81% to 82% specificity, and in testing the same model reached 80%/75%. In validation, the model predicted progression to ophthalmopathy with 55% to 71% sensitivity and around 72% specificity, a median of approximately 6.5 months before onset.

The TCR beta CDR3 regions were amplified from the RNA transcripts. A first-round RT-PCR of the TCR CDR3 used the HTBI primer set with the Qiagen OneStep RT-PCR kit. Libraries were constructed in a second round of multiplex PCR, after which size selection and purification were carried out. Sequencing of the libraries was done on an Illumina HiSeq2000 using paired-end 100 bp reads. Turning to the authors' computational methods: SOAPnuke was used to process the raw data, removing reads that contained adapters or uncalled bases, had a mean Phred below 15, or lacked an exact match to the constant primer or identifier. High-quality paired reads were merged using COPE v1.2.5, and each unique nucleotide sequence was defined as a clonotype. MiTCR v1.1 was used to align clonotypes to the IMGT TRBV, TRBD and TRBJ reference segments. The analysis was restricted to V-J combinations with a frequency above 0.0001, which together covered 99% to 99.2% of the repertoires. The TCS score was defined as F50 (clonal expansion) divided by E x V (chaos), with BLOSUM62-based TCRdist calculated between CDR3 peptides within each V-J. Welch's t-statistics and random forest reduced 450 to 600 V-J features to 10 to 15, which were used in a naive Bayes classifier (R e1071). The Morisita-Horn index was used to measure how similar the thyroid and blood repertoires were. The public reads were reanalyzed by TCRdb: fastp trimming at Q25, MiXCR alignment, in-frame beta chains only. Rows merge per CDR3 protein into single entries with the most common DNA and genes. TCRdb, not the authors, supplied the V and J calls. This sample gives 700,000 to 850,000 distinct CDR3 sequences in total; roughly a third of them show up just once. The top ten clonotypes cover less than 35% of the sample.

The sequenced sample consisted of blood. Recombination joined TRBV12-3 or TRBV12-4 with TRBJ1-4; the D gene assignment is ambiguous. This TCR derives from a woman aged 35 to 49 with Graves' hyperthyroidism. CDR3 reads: CASSLSAGAYEKLFF. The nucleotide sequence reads TGTGCCAGCAGTTTGAGTGCGGGAGCCTATGAAAAACTGTTTTTT.